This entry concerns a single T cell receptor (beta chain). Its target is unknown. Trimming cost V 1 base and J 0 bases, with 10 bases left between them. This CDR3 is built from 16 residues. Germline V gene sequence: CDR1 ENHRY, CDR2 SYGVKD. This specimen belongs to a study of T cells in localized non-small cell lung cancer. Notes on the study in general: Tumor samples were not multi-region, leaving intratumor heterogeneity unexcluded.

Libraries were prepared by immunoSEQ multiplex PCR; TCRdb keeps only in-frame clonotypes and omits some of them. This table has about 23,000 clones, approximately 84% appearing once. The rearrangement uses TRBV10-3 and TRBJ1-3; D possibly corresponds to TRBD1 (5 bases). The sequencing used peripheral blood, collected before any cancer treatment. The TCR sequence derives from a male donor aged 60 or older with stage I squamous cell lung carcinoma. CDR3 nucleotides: TGTGCCATCAGTGAGTTAGGGGTTAGCTCTGGAAACACCATATATTTT. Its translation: CAISELGVSSGNTIYF.